The T cell receptor (beta chain) under discussion was sequenced for a study of T cells after yellow fever vaccination. This clonotype was counted between two and nine times. Its antigen is unidentified. The TCR cDNA carried a universal primer site and UMIs from 5'RACE template switching. TCRdb processed the 5' RACE reads anew with MiXCR; each CDR3 protein has one entry. Among some 300,000 distinct CDR3 sequences, about 8.3% were seen once, and the ten largest hold 17%. Study-wide results and caveats: Post-booster repertoires contained most primary-vaccination clones again (approximately 97% CD4, 88% CD8).

The origin of this receptor is a man aged 18 to 30 who received the YFV17D yellow fever vaccine. The sample in question was PBMCs, obtained about 41 days after the first yellow fever vaccination.

The chain's CDR3 is CASRGGIRVIYEQYF. Written as DNA, the CDR3 is TGTGCCAGCAGGGGAGGTATCCGAGTGATCTACGAGCAGTACTTC. The rearrangement links TRBV6-2 or TRBV6-3 to TRBJ2-7; tentative D call: TRBD2 (6 bases). The CDR3 is 15 residues long. The ends were cut back, 6 bases at V and 3 bases at J, with 18 bases in the middle. Germline loops: CDR1 MNHEY, CDR2 SVGEGT.